Following are 24 T cell receptor beta chains from one sample sequenced in a study of OX40 agonist ivuxolimab in advanced cancers. TCRdb's table, derived via immunoSEQ multiplex PCR, lists solely in-frame clones and lacks some. Counted here are tens of thousands of clones, about four fifths occurring once; the ten biggest clones make up about 5.5%. Material: CD4+ or CD8+ T cells sorted from blood, obtained in a trial of the OX40 agonist ivuxolimab. The receptors shown here come from an adult with an advanced solid tumor such as melanoma, head and neck, liver or kidney cancer.

In this sample, this clone turned up a few times. The genes are TRBV19 and TRBJ1-5; D is ambiguous. V lost 1 base to trimming and J lost 3 bases, with 10 bases between them. The CDR3 spans 15 residues. In germline, CDR1 is LNHDA, CDR2 SQIVND (reference sequence). The CDR3 sequence is CASSIGRQPNQPQHF. The CDR3 region has the DNA TGTGCCAGTAGTATAGGTAGGCAGCCCAATCAGCCCCAGCATTTT.

The chain recombines TRBV28 with TRBJ2-3, with D uncertain. The V gene lost 3 bases and the J gene lost 0 bases, with 10 bases spanning the gap. CDR1 is MDHEN and CDR2 is SYDVKM in the germline V gene. The CDR3 is made up of 15 amino acids. CDR3 protein: CASSLAGRSTDTQYF. The CDR3, as DNA: TGTGCCAGCAGTTTGGCCGGGCGCAGCACAGATACGCAGTATTTT.

The chain is built from TRBV6-4 and TRBJ2-2, with 10 bases identical to TRBD2. The CDR3 spans 17 residues. The germline V gene has CDR1 MRHNA and CDR2 SNTAGT. J gave up 1 base and V 1 base, and 3 bases lay outside the gene matches. CDR3 loop: CASSDFLAGENTGELFF. DNA for the CDR3: TGTGCCAGCAGTGACTTCCTAGCGGGGGAGAACACCGGGGAGCTGTTTTTT.

In its sample, this clone was seen a few times. The CDR3 nucleotides are TGTGCCAGCAGTTACGAGGCCTACGAGCAGTACTTC. Translated, it gives CASSYEAYEQYF. The gene calls are TRBV6-6 and TRBJ2-7; D unresolved. The CDR3 runs 12 residues. The V end lost 2 bases, the J end lost 2 bases, and 4 bases lay between the germline ends. CDR1 is MNHNY, CDR2 SVGAGI, per germline (reference sequence).

The chain uses TRBV6-6 and TRBJ1-2; 9 bases align to TRBD1. The germline gives CDR1 MNHNY, CDR2 SVGAGI (reference sequence). V shed 6 bases, J shed 6 bases, and the junction held 5 bases outside the gene matches. The CDR3 sequence is 13 residues long. CDR3 sequence reads: CASRGTGWHGYTF. The CDR3 nucleotides read TGTGCCAGCAGGGGGACAGGGTGGCATGGCTACACCTTC.

In the case of this clone: The sample has other DNA sequences that encode this CDR3 too. CDR3 DNA: TGTGCCAGCAGCCCCGGGGGCTCTGGAAACACCATATATTTT. This codes for CASSPGGSGNTIYF. The rearrangement links TRBV28 to TRBJ1-3; perhaps TRBD1 as D (5 bases). Germline assignment: CDR1 MDHEN and CDR2 SYDVKM. The CDR3 totals 14 residues. Deletions cut 6 bases from V and 0 bases from J, with 9 bases between.

The DNA of the CDR3 is TGTGCCAGCAGTTACTCGACTAGCGGGATGTCCTACGAGCAGTACTTC. Translated: CASSYSTSGMSYEQYF. This chain uses TRBV6-5 with TRBJ2-7; 11 bases map to TRBD2. With V trimmed by 0 bases and J by 1 base, 2 bases remained unmatched. The CDR3 is 16 amino acids. Germline V gene lookup returns CDR1 MNHEY and CDR2 SVGAGI.

The rearrangement links TRBV28 to TRBJ1-1; D perhaps matches TRBD1 (6 bases). The CDR3 covers 15 residues. The V end lost 2 bases, the J end lost 5 bases, and 15 bases lay between the germline ends. The germline V gene has CDR1 MDHEN and CDR2 SYDVKM. The CDR3 DNA follows: TGTGCCAGCAGTTTACAGGGGCGGCGTCAGACTGAAGCTTTCTTT. Its translation is CASSLQGRRQTEAFF.

J is TRBJ1-5 and V is TRBV7-9, with unresolved D. The CDR3 totals 15 residues. Per germline, CDR1 SEHNR and CDR2 FQNEAQ (reference sequence). Trimming took 0 bases from V and 6 from J, leaving 12 bases between them. In DNA, the CDR3 is TGTGCCAGCAGCTTAGCTCCCTTAACGAGTCAGCCCCAGCATTTT. This gives the protein CASSLAPLTSQPQHF.

This clone was observed once. The CDR3 bases are TGTGCCAGCAGTGGCGGACATAACAAAAACATTCAGTACTTC. Protein: CASSGGHNKNIQYF. The V and J genes are TRBV2 and TRBJ2-4, with a tentative D call TRBD1 (5 bases). Germline CDR1 SNHLY, CDR2 FYNNEI. Deletions cut 4 bases from V and 3 bases from J, with 10 bases between. CDR3 length equals 14 residues. The complete variable domain, with remaining parts taken from reference TRBV2 and TRBJ2-4, reads EPEVTQTPSHQVTQMGQEVILRCVPISNHLYFYWYRQILGQKVEFLVSFYNNEISEKSEIFDDQFSVERPDGSNFTLKIRSTKLEDSAMYFCASSGGHNKNIQYFGAGTRLSVL.

The chain carries TRBV7-9 and TRBJ2-2; TRBD1 matches at 9 bases. The CDR3 has 15 residues. V lost 5 bases, J lost 1 base, and 2 bases stayed unmatched. Germline CDR1 is SEHNR and CDR2 is FQNEAQ (reference sequence). CDR3 sequence: CASSPTGGNTGELFF. The DNA of the CDR3 is TGTGCCAGCAGCCCGACAGGGGGGAACACCGGGGAGCTGTTTTTT.

The chain employs TRBV9 and TRBJ1-3; 8 nucleotides agree with TRBD1. This CDR3 has 16 amino acids. CDR1 SGDLS and CDR2 YYNGEE come from the germline V gene. V was clipped by 3 bases and J by 2 bases; unmatched bases: 7. The CDR3 coding sequence is TGTGCCAGCAGCGCTCGACAGGGGTCGGCTGGAAACACCATATATTTT. It encodes CASSARQGSAGNTIYF.

This clone was observed once. DNA for the CDR3: TGTGCCAGCAGTGAGGGGGGTTACTCTGGGGCCAACGTCCTGACTTTC. It encodes CASSEGGYSGANVLTF. The V call is TRBV6-4, the J call TRBJ2-6; D is possibly TRBD2 (6 bases). The germline V and J ends were trimmed by 3 bases and 0 bases, with 9 bases remaining between them. The V gene's germline CDR1 is MRHNA and CDR2 SNTAGT. The CDR3 sequence is 16 residues long.

The CDR3 spells CASSYSIGDVEKLFF. CDR3 DNA: TGTGCCAGCAGTTACTCGATAGGTGACGTCGAAAAACTGTTTTTT. The genes are TRBV6-5 and TRBJ1-4; D gene ambiguous. The CDR3 totals 15 residues. The germline V and J ends were trimmed by 0 bases and 8 bases, with 13 bases remaining between them. Germline values: CDR1 MNHEY, CDR2 SVGAGI.

The rearrangement links TRBV7-2 to TRBJ2-7; 11 bases fit TRBD2. With 2 bases clipped from V and 7 bases from J, the junction kept 7 bases outside the gene matches. Per germline, CDR1 SGHTA and CDR2 FQGNSA. The CDR3 is made up of 15 amino acids. CDR3 nucleotides: TGTGCCAGCAGCTTAACTAGCGGGAGCGTAGGGGAGCAGTACTTC. Its protein is CASSLTSGSVGEQYF.

The genes are TRBV19 and TRBJ1-2; D is perhaps TRBD1 (6 bases). Germline-derived CDR1 and CDR2 are LNHDA and SQIVND (reference sequence). The CDR3 has 16 residues. V lost 4 bases and J 4 bases, leaving 19 bases between the germline ends. The CDR3 sequence is CASSTIGGGVGYGYTF. CDR3 nucleotides: TGTGCCAGTAGTACGATCGGGGGGGGCGTCGGCTATGGCTACACCTTC.

The chain uses TRBV27 and TRBJ1-5, with D tentatively TRBD1 (5 bases). This CDR3 region has 15 residues. Between the trimmed V and J ends, which lost 5 bases and 2 bases, there was a span of 13 bases. The germline gives CDR1 MNHEY, CDR2 SMNVEV (reference sequence). The CDR3 sequence: CASSRGGGGNQPQHF. DNA of the CDR3: TGTGCCAGCAGTCGGGGCGGTGGGGGCAATCAGCCCCAGCATTTT.

A single count supports this clone. This chain links TRBV7-9 with TRBJ1-2; TRBD1 agrees at 9 bases. Germline values: CDR1 SEHNR, CDR2 FQNEAQ (reference sequence). V was clipped by 1 base and J by 0 bases; unmatched bases: 9. The length of the CDR3 is 18 residues. DNA of the CDR3: TGTGCCAGCAGCTTAGGAGGACAGGGGTCCGGCGCTAACTATGGCTACACCTTC. It encodes CASSLGGQGSGANYGYTF.

V is TRBV28 and J is TRBJ2-7; no clear D. In germline, CDR1 is MDHEN, CDR2 SYDVKM. The V end was cut by 3 bases, the J end by 2 bases, with 11 bases between. CDR3 length: 14 residues. CDR3 DNA sequence: TGTGCCAGCAGTTTGCACGCCATAACCTACGAGCAGTACTTC. It specifies CASSLHAITYEQYF.

V and J are TRBV5-1 and TRBJ1-4; 11 positions match TRBD1. Trimming at V came to 3 bases and at J to 7 bases, leaving 5 bases not matched to a gene. The CDR3 is made up of 15 amino acids. The germline V gene encodes CDR1 SGHRS and CDR2 YFSETQ. The CDR3 reads CASSWTGGLGEKLFF. The CDR3 DNA reads as TGCGCCAGCAGCTGGACAGGGGGCTTGGGTGAAAAACTGTTTTTT.

This sequence joins TRBV5-4 and TRBJ2-3; 9 nucleotides align to TRBD2. Looked up from germline, CDR1 is SGHNT and CDR2 is YYREEE (reference sequence). The V segment lost 4 bases and the J segment 3 bases; nucleotides outside the gene matches: 3. CDR3 size: 14 residues. CDR3 nucleotide sequence: TGTGCCAGCAGCGGCGGGGGGGCTACAGATACGCAGTATTTT. Amino acid sequence: CASSGGGATDTQYF.

The rearrangement links TRBV5-1 to TRBJ1-4; D unresolved. The CDR3 has 14 amino acids. CDR1 is SGHRS and CDR2 is YFSETQ in the germline V gene. V was clipped by 4 bases and J by 0 bases, with 7 bases between them. CDR3: CASSPQSTNEKLFF. CDR3 sequence (DNA): TGCGCCAGCAGCCCACAGTCAACTAATGAAAAACTGTTTTTT.

The rearrangement links TRBV7-3 to TRBJ2-1; the match to TRBD2 covers 13 bases. This CDR3 region has 15 residues. Germline lookup yields CDR1 SGHTA and CDR2 FQGTGA. The ends lost 5 bases at V and 8 bases at J; junction bases unmatched: 6. DNA of the CDR3: TGTGCCAGCAGCCCCGGGACTAGCGGGACGGATGAGCAGTTCTTC. Residues: CASSPGTSGTDEQFF.

The chain carries TRBV27 and TRBJ2-5, with 10 bases identical to TRBD1. The J call may be wrong; the DNA end is better matched by TRBJ2-7. The CDR3 has 14 residues. Germline V gene lookup returns CDR1 MNHEY and CDR2 SMNVEV (reference sequence). The CDR3 region is CASRQGAGVNEQYF. CDR3 sequence (DNA): TGTGCCAGCCGACAGGGGGCGGGGGTGAACGAGCAGTACTTC.